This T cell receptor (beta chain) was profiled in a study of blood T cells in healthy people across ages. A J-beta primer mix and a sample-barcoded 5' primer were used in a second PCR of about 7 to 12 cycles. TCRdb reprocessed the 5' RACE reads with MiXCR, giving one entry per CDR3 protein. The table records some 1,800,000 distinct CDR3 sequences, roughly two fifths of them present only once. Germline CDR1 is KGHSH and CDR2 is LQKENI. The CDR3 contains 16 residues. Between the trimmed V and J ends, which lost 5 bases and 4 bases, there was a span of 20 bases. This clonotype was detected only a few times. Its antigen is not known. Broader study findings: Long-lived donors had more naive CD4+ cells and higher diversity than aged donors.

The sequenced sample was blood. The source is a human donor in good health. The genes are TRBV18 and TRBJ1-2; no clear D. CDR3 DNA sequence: TGTGCCAGCTCATCCCACCGGGAGCCGGTCGGCTATGGCTACACCTTC. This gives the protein CASSSHREPVGYGYTF.